What follows are 10 T cell receptor beta chains derived from one specimen sequenced in a study of metastatic and nonmetastatic thyroid tumors. Not a single patient had been given any form of treatment at any point before undergoing thyroid surgery. TCRdb re-processed the PCR reads through MiXCR. The sample yields approximately 37,000 clones, around 17% seen once. Sequencing was carried out using blood. These receptors all come from a female donor with papillary thyroid cancer or a benign thyroid nodule (not recorded which). Some clones in this sample may be carry-over from other donors' samples.

This clone was detected ten times or more. V and J are TRBV30 and TRBJ2-2; tentatively, D is TRBD2 (6 bases). V was shortened by 6 bases and J by 0 bases, with 11 bases between the two germline ends. The CDR3 runs 14 residues. CDR1 and CDR2 (germline): GTSNPN, SVGIG (reference sequence). The CDR3 reads CACGGTANTGELFF. The CDR3 DNA sequence: TGTGCCTGCGGGGGTACCGCGAACACCGGGGAGCTGTTTTTT.

This clone was found many times. The V call is TRBV30, the J call TRBJ1-2; D perhaps matches TRBD1 (5 bases). CDR3 length: 13 residues. CDR1 is GTSNPN and CDR2 is SVGIG in the germline V gene (reference sequence). With 5 bases removed from V and 7 bases from J, the gap between germline ends came to 17 bases. DNA for the CDR3: TGTGCCTGGGCTCAGACAGAGTCTGGTGGCTACACCTTC. Translated, it gives CAWAQTESGGYTF.

This clone was seen a handful of times. This rearrangement joins TRBV19 to TRBJ2-5; D is ambiguous. The V end lost 6 bases, the J end lost 7 bases, and 6 bases lay between the germline ends. Per the germline V gene, CDR1 is LNHDA and CDR2 is SQIVND (reference sequence). The CDR3 runs 10 residues. CDR3 residues: CASRVGTQYF. CDR3 DNA sequence: TGTGCCAGTAGAGTGGGGACCCAGTACTTC. Combining the CDR3 with reference TRBV19 and TRBJ2-5 gives the whole variable domain DGGITQSPKYLFRKEGQNVTLSCEQNLNHDAMYWYRQDPGQGLRLIYYSQIVNDFQKGDIAEGYSVSREKKESFPLTVTSAQKNPTAFYLCASRVGTQYFGPGTRLLVL.

This sequence joins TRBV24-1 and TRBJ2-2, with unresolved D. The ends were cut back, 3 bases at V and 4 bases at J, with 11 bases in the middle. Germline lookup yields CDR1 KGHDR and CDR2 SFDVKD. This CDR3 is built from 15 residues. The CDR3, as DNA: TGTGCCACCAGTGATCTTTCAGCCGCCACCGGGGAGCTGTTTTTT. Its translation is CATSDLSAATGELFF.

This clone has a handful of counts. The chain couples TRBV29-1 to TRBJ2-7; D remains ambiguous. The CDR3 covers 12 residues. Germline V gene sequence: CDR1 SQVTM, CDR2 ANQGSEA. V lost 4 bases and J lost 7, with 14 bases in between. The CDR3 sequence is CSVAEGTWEQYF. DNA for the CDR3: TGCAGCGTTGCGGAAGGTACGTGGGAGCAGTACTTC.

This clone has a handful of counts. The gene calls are TRBV6-2 or TRBV6-3 and TRBJ1-1, with no clear D. Germline V gene lookup returns CDR1 MNHEY and CDR2 SVGEGT. The CDR3 is 13 amino acids. V dropped 2 bases and J dropped 6 bases, with 10 bases sitting between them. As DNA, the CDR3 is TGTGCCAGCAGTTACCGAGGGTTTTCTGAAGCTTTCTTT. It yields the protein CASSYRGFSEAFF.

This clone was recorded a few times. Other DNA sequences of this sample code for an identical CDR3. This chain's CDR3 is CASRSPSTGIANYGYTF. The CDR3 coding sequence is TGTGCCAGCAGATCCCCTTCCACAGGGATTGCCAACTATGGCTACACCTTC. The chain couples TRBV28 to TRBJ1-2, with D perhaps matching TRBD1 (6 bases). CDR1 MDHEN and CDR2 SYDVKM come from the germline V gene. The CDR3 consists of 17 residues. With 6 bases removed from V and 2 bases from J, the gap between germline ends came to 22 bases.

This clone came up many times. At the DNA level, this CDR3 is encoded by other sequences in the same sample as well. This chain joins TRBV5-1 and TRBJ2-1; 9 nucleotides line up with TRBD2. V was clipped by 6 bases and J by 2 bases; unmatched bases: 3. Per germline, CDR1 SGHRS and CDR2 YFSETQ. CDR3 length equals 14 residues. The CDR3 reads CASMAGGPYNEQFF. As DNA, the CDR3 is TGCGCCAGCATGGCGGGGGGGCCCTACAATGAGCAGTTCTTC.

This clone was observed at least ten times. The V and J genes are TRBV15 and TRBJ1-5; D remains ambiguous. Per the germline V gene, CDR1 is LNHNV and CDR2 is YYDKDF (reference sequence). This CDR3 is 13 amino acids long. Trimming stripped 0 bases from V and 7 bases from J, with 7 bases between. CDR3 sequence reads: CATSRDSLQPQHF. As DNA, the CDR3 is TGTGCCACCAGCAGAGATTCCCTCCAGCCCCAGCATTTT.

About this clone: A much larger clone differs from this one at a single base, so this may be a read error. Since the CDR3 does not end with the conserved phenylalanine or tryptophan, this likely comes from a read error. This chain links TRBV4-2 with TRBJ1-3; the D is unclear. The CDR3 is 16 residues long. The ends were cut back, 1 base at V and 4 bases at J, with 14 bases in the middle. In germline, CDR1 is LGHNA, CDR2 YNFKEQ. Here the CDR3 reads CASSQGFTGYGNTIYL. For the CDR3, the DNA is TGTGCCAGCAGCCAAGGGTTTACGGGTTACGGAAACACCATATATCTT.